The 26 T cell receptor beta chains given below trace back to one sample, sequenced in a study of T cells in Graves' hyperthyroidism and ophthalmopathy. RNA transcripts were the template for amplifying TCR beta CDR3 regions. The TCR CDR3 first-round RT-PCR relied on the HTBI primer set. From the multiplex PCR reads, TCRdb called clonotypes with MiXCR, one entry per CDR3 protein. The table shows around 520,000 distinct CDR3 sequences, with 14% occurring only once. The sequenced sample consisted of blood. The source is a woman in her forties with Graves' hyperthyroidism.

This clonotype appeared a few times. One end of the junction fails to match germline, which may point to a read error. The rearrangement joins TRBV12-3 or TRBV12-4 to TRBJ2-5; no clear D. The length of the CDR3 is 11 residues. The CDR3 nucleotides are TGTGCCAGCGGTTTGCAGGAGACCCAGTACTTC. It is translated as CASGLQETQYF.

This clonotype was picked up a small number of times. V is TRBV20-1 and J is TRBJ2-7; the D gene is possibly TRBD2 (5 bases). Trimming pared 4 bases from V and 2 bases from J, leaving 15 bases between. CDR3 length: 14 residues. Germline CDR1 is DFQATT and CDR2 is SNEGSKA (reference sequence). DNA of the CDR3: TGCAGTGCTAACTCCTGGACTCCTACCTACGAGCAGTACTTC. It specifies CSANSWTPTYEQYF.

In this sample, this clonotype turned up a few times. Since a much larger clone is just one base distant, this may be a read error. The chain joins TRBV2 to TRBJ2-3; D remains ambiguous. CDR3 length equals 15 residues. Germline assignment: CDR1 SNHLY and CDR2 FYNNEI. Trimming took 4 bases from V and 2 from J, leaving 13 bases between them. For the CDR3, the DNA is TGTGCCAGCAGTGGCCCGGTCCCCCTCACAGATACGCAGTATTTT. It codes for CASSGPVPLTDTQYF.

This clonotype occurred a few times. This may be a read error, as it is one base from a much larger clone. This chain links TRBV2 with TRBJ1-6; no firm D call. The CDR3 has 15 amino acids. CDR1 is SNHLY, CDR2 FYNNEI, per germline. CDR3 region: CASTTTPGLNSPLRF. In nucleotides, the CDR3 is TGTGCCAGCACCACCACTCCGGGCCTGAATTCACCCCTCCGCTTT.

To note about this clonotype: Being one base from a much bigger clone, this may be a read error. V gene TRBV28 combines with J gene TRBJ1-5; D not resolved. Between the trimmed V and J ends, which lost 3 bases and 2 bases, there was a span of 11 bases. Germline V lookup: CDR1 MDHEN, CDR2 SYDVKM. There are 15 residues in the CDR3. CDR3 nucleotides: TGTGCCAGCAGTTTTCAGGACGGGGGCAATCAGCCCCAGCATTTT. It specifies CASSFQDGGNQPQHF.

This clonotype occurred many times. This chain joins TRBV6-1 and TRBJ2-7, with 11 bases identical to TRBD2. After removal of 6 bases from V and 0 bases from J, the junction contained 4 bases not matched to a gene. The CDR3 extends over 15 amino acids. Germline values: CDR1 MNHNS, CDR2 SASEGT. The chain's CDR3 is CASSPSGRSSYEQYF. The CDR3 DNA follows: TGTGCCAGCAGCCCTAGCGGGAGGAGCTCCTACGAGCAGTACTTC.

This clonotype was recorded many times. The CDR3 bases are TGCAGTGCTAGGGGCCAGGGCCTCCGTTATGAAAAACTGTTTTTT. Its translation: CSARGQGLRYEKLFF. V usage is TRBV20-1 and J usage is TRBJ1-4, with D tentatively TRBD1 (5 bases). Germline lookup yields CDR1 DFQATT and CDR2 SNEGSKA (reference sequence). CDR3 length: 15 amino acids. Trimming shortened V by 3 bases and J by 6 bases, and 17 bases separated the two germline ends.

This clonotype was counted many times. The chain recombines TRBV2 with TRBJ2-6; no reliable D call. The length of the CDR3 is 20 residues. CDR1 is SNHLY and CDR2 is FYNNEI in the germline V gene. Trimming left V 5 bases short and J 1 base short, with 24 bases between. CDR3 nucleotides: TGTGCCAGCAGTCCTCTGAGTGGCGGCTGGGAACAATCTGGGGCCAACGTCCTGACTTTC. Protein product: CASSPLSGGWEQSGANVLTF.

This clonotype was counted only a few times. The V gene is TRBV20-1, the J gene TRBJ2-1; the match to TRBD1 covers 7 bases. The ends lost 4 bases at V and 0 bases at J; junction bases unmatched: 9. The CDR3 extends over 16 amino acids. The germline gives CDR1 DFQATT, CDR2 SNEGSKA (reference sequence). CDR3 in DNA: TGCAGTGCTATGATAACAGGGGCTAACTCCTACAATGAGCAGTTCTTC. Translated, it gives CSAMITGANSYNEQFF.

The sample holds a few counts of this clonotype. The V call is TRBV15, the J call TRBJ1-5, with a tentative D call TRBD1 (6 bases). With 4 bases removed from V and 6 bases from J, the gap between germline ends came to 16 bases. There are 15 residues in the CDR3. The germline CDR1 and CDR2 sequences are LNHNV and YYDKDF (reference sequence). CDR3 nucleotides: TGTGCCACCAGCATTGGACAGAAAAATGTTCAGCCCCAGCATTTT. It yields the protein CATSIGQKNVQPQHF.

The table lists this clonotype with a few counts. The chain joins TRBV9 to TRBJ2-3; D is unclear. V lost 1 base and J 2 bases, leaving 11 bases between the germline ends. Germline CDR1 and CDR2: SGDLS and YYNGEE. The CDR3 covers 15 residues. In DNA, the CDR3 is TGTGCCAGCAGCGTAAACGACTTATACACAGATACGCAGTATTTT. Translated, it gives CASSVNDLYTDTQYF.

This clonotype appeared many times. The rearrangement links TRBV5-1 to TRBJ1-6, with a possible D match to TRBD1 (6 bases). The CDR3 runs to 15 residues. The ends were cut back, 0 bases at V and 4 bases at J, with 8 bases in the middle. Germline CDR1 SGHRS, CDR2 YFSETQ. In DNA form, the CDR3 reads TGCGCCAGCAGCTTGGGGACAGCTTATAATTCACCCCTCCACTTT. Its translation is CASSLGTAYNSPLHF.

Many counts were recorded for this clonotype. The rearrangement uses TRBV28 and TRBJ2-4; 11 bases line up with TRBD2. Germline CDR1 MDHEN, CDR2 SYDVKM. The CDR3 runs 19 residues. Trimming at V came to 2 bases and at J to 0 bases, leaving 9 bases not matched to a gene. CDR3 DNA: TGTGCCAGCAGTTTAGTAGCGGGAGGGATAACCCTAGCCAAAAACATTCAGTACTTC. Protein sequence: CASSLVAGGITLAKNIQYF.

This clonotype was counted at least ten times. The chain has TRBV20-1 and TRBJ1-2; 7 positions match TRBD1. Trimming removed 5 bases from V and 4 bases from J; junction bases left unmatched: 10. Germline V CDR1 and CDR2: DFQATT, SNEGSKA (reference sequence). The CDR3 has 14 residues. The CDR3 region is CSAPEGGYSYGYTF. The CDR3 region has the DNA TGCAGTGCTCCCGAAGGGGGCTATAGCTATGGCTACACCTTC.

In DNA, the CDR3 is TGTGCCAGCAGCCTACGACTAGCGGAGAAGACAGATACGCAGTATTTT. It codes for CASSLRLAEKTDTQYF. This chain connects TRBV5-4 to TRBJ2-3, with TRBD2 matching 9 bases. Germline V CDR1 and CDR2: SGHNT, YYREEE (reference sequence). CDR3 length: 16 residues. Germline trimming cut 4 bases from V and 3 bases from J; bases unmatched to any gene: 9. Looking up the rest from reference TRBV5-4 and TRBJ2-3 gives the full variable domain: ETGVTQSPTHLIKTRGQQVTLRCSSQSGHNTVSWYQQALGQGPQFIFQYYREEENGRGNFPPRFSGLQFPNYSSELNVNALELDDSALYLCASSLRLAEKTDTQYFGPGTRLTVL.

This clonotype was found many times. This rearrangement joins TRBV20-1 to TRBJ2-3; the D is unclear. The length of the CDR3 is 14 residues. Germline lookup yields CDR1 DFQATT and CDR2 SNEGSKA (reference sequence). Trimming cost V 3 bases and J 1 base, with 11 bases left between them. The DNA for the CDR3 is TGCAGTGCTAGTAATTTCCGGGGCACAGATACGCAGTATTTT. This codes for CSASNFRGTDTQYF.

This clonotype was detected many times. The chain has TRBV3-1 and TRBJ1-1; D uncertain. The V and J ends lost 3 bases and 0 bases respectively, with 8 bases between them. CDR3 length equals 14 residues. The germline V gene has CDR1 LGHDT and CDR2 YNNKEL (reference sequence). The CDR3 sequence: CASSQRSVNTEAFF. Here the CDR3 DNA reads TGTGCCAGCAGCCAGAGGTCAGTGAACACTGAAGCTTTCTTT. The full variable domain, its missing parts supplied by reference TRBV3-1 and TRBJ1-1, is DTAVSQTPKYLVTQMGNDKSIKCEQNLGHDTMYWYKQDSKKFLKIMFSYNNKELIINETVPNRFSPKSPDKAHLNLHINSLELGDSAVYFCASSQRSVNTEAFFGQGTRLTVV.

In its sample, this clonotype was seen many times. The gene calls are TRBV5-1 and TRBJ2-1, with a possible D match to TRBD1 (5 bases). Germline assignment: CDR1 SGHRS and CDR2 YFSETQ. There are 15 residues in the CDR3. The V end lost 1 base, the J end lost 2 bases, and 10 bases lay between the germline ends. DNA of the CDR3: TGCGCCAGCAGCTTGACTGACAGCGCCTACAATGAGCAGTTCTTC. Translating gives CASSLTDSAYNEQFF.

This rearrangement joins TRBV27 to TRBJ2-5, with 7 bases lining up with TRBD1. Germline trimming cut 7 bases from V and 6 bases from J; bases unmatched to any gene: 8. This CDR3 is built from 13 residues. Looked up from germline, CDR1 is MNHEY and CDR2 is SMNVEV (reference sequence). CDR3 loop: CASTQPGQQTQYF. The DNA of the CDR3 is TGTGCCAGCACCCAGCCGGGACAGCAGACCCAGTACTTC.

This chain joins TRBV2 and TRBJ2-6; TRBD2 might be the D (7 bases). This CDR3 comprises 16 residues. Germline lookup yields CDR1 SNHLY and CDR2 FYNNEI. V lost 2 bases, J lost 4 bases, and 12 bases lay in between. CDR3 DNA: TGTGCCAGCAGTGAAAGAGGGGGGGGGGGGGCCAACGTCCTGACTTTC. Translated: CASSERGGGGANVLTF.

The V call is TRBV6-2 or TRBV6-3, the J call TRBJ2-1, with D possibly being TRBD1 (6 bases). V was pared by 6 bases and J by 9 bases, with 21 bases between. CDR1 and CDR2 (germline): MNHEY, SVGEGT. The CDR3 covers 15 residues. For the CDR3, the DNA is TGTGCCAGCAGGTCACAGGGTAGCGTCACGGGTGAGCAGTTCTTC. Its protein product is CASRSQGSVTGEQFF.

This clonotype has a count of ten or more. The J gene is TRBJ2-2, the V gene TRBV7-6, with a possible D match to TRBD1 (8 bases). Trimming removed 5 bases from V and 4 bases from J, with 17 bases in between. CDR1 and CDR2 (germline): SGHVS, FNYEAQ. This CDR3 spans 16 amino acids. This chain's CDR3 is CASSRGGQVGTGELFF. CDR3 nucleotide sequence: TGTGCCAGCAGCCGCGGGGGACAGGTCGGCACCGGGGAGCTGTTTTTT.

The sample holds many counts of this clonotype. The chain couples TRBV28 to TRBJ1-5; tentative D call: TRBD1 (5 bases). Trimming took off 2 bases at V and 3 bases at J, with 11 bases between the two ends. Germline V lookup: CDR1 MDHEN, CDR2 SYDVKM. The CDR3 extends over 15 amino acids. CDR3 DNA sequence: TGTGCCAGCAGTTTAATCGACAGATACAATCAGCCCCAGCATTTT. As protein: CASSLIDRYNQPQHF.

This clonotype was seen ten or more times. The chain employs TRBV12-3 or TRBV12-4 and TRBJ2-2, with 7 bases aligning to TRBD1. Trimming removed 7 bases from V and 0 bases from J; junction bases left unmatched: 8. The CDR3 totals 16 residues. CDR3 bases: TGTGCCAGCATCCCGTTTGGGACAGCGAACACCGGGGAGCTGTTTTTT. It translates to CASIPFGTANTGELFF.

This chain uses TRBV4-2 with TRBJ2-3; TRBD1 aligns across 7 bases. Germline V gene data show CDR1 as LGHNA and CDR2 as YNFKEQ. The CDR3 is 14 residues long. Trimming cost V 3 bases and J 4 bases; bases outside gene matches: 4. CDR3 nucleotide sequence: TGTGCCAGCAGCCACGGGGACAGCGCAGATACGCAGTATTTT. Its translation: CASSHGDSADTQYF.

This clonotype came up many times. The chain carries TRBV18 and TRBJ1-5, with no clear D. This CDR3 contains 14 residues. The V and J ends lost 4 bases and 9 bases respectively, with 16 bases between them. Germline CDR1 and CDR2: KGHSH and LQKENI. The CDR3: CASSRPDLGSPQHF. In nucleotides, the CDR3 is TGTGCCAGCTCACGACCGGATTTGGGGTCGCCCCAGCATTTT.